The clone carrying this T cell receptor beta chain has more than one count but fewer than ten. Its antigen is not known. This sample is drawn from a study of T cell repertoires in cytomegalovirus infection. Overall study results and limits: Clonotypes of TCR beta that were HLA-C-restricted and CMV-specific dominated the ex vivo response. Summed public TCR beta family frequency identified CMV carriers bearing the relevant HLA.

This CDR3 contains 14 residues. The germline CDR1 and CDR2 sequences are SNHLY and FYNNEI. With V trimmed by 2 bases and J by 4 bases, 4 bases remained unmatched. TCRdb redid the calling of the reads with MiXCR, one entry per CDR3 protein. Of 310,000 or so distinct CDR3 sequences listed, 20% to 30% are singletons. The sequenced sample was PBMCs. The chain employs TRBV2 and TRBJ1-2, with 7 bases matching TRBD1. This sequence originates from a human donor in good health (CMV status not recorded). Some clones in this sample may be carry-over from other donors' samples. The CDR3 here is CASSEYRGGYGYTF. The CDR3 nucleotides are TGTGCCAGCAGTGAATACAGGGGCGGCTATGGCTACACCTTC. The whole variable domain, filled in from reference TRBV2 and TRBJ1-2, reads EPEVTQTPSHQVTQMGQEVILRCVPISNHLYFYWYRQILGQKVEFLVSFYNNEISEKSEIFDDQFSVERPDGSNFTLKIRSTKLEDSAMYFCASSEYRGGYGYTFGSGTRLTVV.